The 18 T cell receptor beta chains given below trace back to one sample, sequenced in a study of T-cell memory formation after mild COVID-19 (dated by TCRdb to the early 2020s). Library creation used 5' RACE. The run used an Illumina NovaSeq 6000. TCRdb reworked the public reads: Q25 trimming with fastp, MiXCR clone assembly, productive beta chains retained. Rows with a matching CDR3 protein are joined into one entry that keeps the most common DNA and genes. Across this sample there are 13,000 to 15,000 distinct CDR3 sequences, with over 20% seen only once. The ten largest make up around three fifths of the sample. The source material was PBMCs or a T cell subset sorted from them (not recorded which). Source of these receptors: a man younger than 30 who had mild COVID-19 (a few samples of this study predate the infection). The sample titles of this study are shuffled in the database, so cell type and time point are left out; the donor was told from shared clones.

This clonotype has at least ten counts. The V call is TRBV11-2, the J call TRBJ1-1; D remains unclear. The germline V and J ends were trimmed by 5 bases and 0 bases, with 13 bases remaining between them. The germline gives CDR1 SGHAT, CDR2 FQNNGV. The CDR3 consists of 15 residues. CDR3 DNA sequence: TGTGCCAGCAGCCACGGTGGGCGAGTGAACACTGAAGCTTTCTTT. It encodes CASSHGGRVNTEAFF.

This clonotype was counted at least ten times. The CDR3 nucleotides are TGTGCCAGCAGCTTGGTGGGGGCAGGGGGTGATCAGCCCCAGCATTTT. The encoded protein is CASSLVGAGGDQPQHF. This chain joins TRBV5-5 and TRBJ1-5, with 7 bases identical to TRBD1. This CDR3 comprises 16 residues. J was trimmed by 5 bases and V by 0 bases; bases with no gene match: 8. Looked up from germline, CDR1 is SGHKS and CDR2 is YYEKEE (reference sequence).

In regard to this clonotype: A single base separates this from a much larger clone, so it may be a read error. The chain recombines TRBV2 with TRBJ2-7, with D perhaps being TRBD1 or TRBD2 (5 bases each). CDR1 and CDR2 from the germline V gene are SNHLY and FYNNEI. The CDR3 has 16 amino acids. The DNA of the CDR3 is TGTACCAGCAGTCGCTACCTCCTCGAGGGGTTTTACGCGCAGTACTTC. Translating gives CTSSRYLLEGFYAQYF.

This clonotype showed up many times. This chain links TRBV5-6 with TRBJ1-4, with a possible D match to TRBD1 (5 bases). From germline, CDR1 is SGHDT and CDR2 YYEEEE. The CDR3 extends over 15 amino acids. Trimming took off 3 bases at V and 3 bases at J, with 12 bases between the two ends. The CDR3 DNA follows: TGTGCCAGCAGCTATCGGACATACCCTAATGAAAAACTGTTTTTT. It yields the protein CASSYRTYPNEKLFF.

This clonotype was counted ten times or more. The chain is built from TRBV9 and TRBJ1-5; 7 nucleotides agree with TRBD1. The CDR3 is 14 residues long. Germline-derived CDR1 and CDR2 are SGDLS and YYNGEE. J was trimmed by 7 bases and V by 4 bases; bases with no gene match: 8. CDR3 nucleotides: TGTGCCAGCAGCAAGACAGGGATTGACCAGCCCCAGCATTTT. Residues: CASSKTGIDQPQHF.

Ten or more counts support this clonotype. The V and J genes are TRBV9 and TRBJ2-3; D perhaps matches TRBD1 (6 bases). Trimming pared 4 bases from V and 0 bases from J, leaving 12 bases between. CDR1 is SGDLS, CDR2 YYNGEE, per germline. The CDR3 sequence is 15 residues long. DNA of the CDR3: TGTGCCAGCAGCAGTACAGGGTCCAGCACAGATACGCAGTATTTT. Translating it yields CASSSTGSSTDTQYF.

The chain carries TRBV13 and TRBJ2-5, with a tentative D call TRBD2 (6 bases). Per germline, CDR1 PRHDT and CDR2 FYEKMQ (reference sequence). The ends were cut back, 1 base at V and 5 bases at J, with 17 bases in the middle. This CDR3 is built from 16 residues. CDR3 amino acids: CASSLAGVLLRETQYF. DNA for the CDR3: TGTGCCAGCAGCTTAGCGGGGGTGTTGCTCCGGGAGACCCAGTACTTC.

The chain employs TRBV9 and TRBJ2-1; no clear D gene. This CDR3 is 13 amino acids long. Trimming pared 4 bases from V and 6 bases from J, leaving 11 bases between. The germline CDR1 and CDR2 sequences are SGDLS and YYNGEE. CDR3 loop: CASSPSTSNEQFF. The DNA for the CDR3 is TGTGCCAGCAGCCCGTCAACTTCCAATGAGCAGTTCTTC.

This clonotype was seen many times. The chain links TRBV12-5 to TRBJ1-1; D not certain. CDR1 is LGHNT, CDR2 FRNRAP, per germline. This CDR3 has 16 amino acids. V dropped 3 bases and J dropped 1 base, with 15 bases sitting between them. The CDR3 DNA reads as TGTGCTAGTGGTTTTTGGGTTGCCAGGTCGAACACTGAAGCTTTCTTT. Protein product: CASGFWVARSNTEAFF.

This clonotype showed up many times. CDR3 bases: TGTGCCAGCAGCTTAGATGGCGGGAATCAGCCCCAGCATTTT. This sequence encodes CASSLDGGNQPQHF. The chain combines TRBV11-2 with TRBJ1-5; D is undetermined. Germline V gives CDR1 SGHAT, CDR2 FQNNGV. With 0 bases removed from V and 4 bases from J, the gap between germline ends came to 7 bases. There are 14 residues in the CDR3.

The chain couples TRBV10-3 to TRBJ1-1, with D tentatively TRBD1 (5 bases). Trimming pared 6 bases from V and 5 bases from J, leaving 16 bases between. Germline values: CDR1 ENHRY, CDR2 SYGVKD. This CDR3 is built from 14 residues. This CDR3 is CAIRISRGLTEAFF. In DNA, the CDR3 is TGTGCCATCAGGATAAGTAGGGGTTTGACTGAAGCTTTCTTT.

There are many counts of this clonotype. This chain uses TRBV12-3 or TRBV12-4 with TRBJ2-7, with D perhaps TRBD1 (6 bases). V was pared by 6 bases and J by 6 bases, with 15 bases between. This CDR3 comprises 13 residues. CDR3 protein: CASSRVGAREQYV. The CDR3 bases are TGTGCCAGCAGCCGAGTGGGGGCGCGCGAGCAGTACGTC.

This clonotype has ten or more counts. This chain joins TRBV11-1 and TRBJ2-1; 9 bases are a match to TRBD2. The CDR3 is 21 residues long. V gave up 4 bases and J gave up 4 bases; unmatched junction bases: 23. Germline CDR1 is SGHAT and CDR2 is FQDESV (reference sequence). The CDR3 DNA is TGTGCCAGCAGCTCACCAAGGCCCGGGACAGATCTAGCGGGGACTTACAATGAGCAGTTCTTC. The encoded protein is CASSSPRPGTDLAGTYNEQFF.

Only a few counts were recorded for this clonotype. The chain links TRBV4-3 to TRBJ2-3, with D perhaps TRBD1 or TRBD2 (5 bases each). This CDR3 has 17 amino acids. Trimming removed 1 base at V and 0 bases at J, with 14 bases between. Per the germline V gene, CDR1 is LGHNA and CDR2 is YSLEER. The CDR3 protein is CASSQVFRDLSTDTQYF. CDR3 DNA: TGCGCCAGCAGCCAAGTTTTCCGGGACCTAAGCACAGATACGCAGTATTTT.

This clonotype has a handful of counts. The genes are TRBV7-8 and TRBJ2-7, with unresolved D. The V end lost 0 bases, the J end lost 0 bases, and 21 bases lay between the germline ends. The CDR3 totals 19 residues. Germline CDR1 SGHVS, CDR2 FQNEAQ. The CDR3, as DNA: TGTGCCAGCAGCTTAGCGGCACGGACCGACCGACCCACCTCCTACGAGCAGTACTTC. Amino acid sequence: CASSLAARTDRPTSYEQYF.

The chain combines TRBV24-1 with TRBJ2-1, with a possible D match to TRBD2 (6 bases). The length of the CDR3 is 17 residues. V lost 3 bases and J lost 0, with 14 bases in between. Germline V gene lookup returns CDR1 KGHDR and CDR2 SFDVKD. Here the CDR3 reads CATSDPLSGLSYNEQFF. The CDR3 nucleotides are TGTGCCACCAGTGATCCGCTTAGCGGCCTCTCCTACAATGAGCAGTTCTTC.

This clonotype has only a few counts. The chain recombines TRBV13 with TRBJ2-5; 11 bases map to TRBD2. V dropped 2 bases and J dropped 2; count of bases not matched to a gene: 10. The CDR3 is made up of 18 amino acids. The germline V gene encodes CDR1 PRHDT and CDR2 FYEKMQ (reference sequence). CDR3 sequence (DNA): TGTGCCAGCAGCTTATTTTATCCGGGACTAGCGGAGCAAGAGACCCAGTACTTC. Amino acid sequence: CASSLFYPGLAEQETQYF.

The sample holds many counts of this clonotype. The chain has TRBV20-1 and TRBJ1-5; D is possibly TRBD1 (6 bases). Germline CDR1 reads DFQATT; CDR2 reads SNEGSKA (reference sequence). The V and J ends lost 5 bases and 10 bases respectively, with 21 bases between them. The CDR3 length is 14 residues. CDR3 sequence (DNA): TGCAGTGCTGGGGTGGACAGCCGGTTGTTTCCCCAGCATTTT. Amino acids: CSAGVDSRLFPQHF.